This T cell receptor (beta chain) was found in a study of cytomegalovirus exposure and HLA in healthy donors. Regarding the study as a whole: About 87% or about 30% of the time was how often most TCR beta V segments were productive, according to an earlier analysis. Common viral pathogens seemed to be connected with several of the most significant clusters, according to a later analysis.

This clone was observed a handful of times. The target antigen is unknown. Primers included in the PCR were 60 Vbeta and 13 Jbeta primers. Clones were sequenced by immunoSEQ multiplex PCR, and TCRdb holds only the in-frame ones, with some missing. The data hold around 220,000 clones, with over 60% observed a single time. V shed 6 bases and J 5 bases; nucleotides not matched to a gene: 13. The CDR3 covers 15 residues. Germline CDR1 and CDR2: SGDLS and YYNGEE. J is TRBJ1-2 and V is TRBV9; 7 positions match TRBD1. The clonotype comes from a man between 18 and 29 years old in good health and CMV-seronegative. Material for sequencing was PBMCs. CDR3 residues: CASNPQDRLPYGYTF. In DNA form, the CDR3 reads TGTGCCAGCAACCCGCAGGACAGGCTACCTTATGGCTACACCTTC.